A single sample is the source of the 11 T cell receptor beta chains below, sequenced in a study of CD8+ T cells in alopecia areata. Treatment meaning: oral pan-JAK inhibitor, 5-10 mg twice daily. The sequencing template was cDNA reverse transcribed from extracted RNA. The protocol was immunoSEQ multiplex PCR, while the TCRdb copy is restricted to in-frame clones and leaves out a portion. The profile shows about 140,000 clones, roughly nine tenths of them singletons. The sample consisted of CD8+ T cells sorted from blood, taken at week 4, from a patient treated with tofacitinib. These receptors all come from a human donor with alopecia areata.

V usage is TRBV25-1 and J usage is TRBJ2-7; D unresolved. V lost 6 bases to trimming and J lost 0 bases, with 0 bases between them. This CDR3 region has 10 residues. Germline values: CDR1 MGHDK, CDR2 SYGVNS. The chain's CDR3 is CASSSYEQYF. In DNA form, the CDR3 reads TGTGCCAGCAGCTCCTACGAGCAGTACTTC.

The gene calls are TRBV7-3 and TRBJ1-6; tentative D call: TRBD1 (6 bases). Between the trimmed V and J ends, which lost 7 bases and 6 bases, there was a span of 16 bases. Germline CDR1 reads SGHTA; CDR2 reads FQGTGA. The length of the CDR3 is 15 residues. CDR3: CASNNLGQPNSPLHF. As DNA, the CDR3 is TGTGCCAGCAACAACCTCGGACAGCCTAATTCACCCCTCCACTTT.

The chain recombines TRBV7-9 with TRBJ2-7; 8 bases are a match to TRBD2. Germline CDR1 and CDR2: SEHNR and FQNEAQ (reference sequence). The CDR3 runs to 14 residues. V gave up 5 bases and J gave up 3 bases; unmatched junction bases: 6. CDR3 coding DNA: TGTGCCAGCAGCCCACCGGGGGGGAGCTACGAGCAGTACTTC. It yields the protein CASSPPGGSYEQYF.

The rearrangement uses TRBV10-2 and TRBJ2-7; D perhaps matches TRBD1 (5 bases). Per the germline V gene, CDR1 is WSHSY and CDR2 is SAAADI. With 5 bases removed from V and 5 bases from J, the gap between germline ends came to 13 bases. CDR3 length: 13 amino acids. The CDR3 sequence is CASSRWGGDEQYF. CDR3 in DNA: TGCGCCAGCAGTCGGTGGGGCGGCGACGAGCAGTACTTC.

CDR3 nucleotides: TGTGCCAGCAGCTTAGATCCCGGCTACGAGCAGTACTTC. It encodes CASSLDPGYEQYF. The chain joins TRBV7-8 to TRBJ2-7; D uncertain. Per the germline V gene, CDR1 is SGHVS and CDR2 is FQNEAQ. The CDR3 extends over 13 amino acids. Between the trimmed V and J ends, which lost 1 base and 3 bases, there was a span of 7 bases.

The V gene is TRBV6-5, the J gene TRBJ1-2; D gene uncertain. Trimming shortened V by 6 bases and J by 4 bases, and 12 bases separated the two germline ends. CDR1 is MNHEY, CDR2 SVGAGI, per germline. This CDR3 comprises 13 residues. The CDR3 DNA reads TGTGCCAGCAGGGATAGCGCGGTCTATGGCTACACCTTC. It codes for CASRDSAVYGYTF.

V usage is TRBV19 and J usage is TRBJ2-1; possible D gene TRBD1, 5 bases. The ends were cut back, 6 bases at V and 8 bases at J, with 11 bases in the middle. This CDR3 has 12 amino acids. CDR1 is LNHDA, CDR2 SQIVND, per germline (reference sequence). The CDR3 nucleotides are TGTGCCAGTAGCTCAGGGTGGGATGAGCAGTTCTTC. Amino acid sequence: CASSSGWDEQFF.

This rearrangement joins TRBV7-2 to TRBJ2-7; D unresolved. V was cut by 1 base and J by 3 bases, with 13 bases left in between. This CDR3 comprises 15 residues. Germline V gene data show CDR1 as SGHTA and CDR2 as FQGNSA. CDR3 amino acids: CASSLGGLVNYEQYF. CDR3 sequence (DNA): TGTGCCAGCAGCTTAGGCGGCCTAGTGAACTACGAGCAGTACTTC.

This chain uses TRBV5-1 with TRBJ2-7; tentative D call: TRBD1 (6 bases). CDR1 is SGHRS and CDR2 is YFSETQ in the germline V gene. This CDR3 region has 14 residues. Deletions cut 4 bases from V and 2 bases from J, with 13 bases between. The CDR3 coding sequence is TGCGCCAGCAGCCAACTCGACAGGCCCTACGAGCAGTACTTC. Amino acid sequence: CASSQLDRPYEQYF. Looking up the rest from reference TRBV5-1 and TRBJ2-7 gives the full variable domain: KAGVTQTPRYLIKTRGQQVTLSCSPISGHRSVSWYQQTPGQGLQFLFEYFSETQRNKGNFPGRFSGRQFSNSRSEMNVSTLELGDSALYLCASSQLDRPYEQYFGPGTRLTVT.

This chain connects TRBV4-1 to TRBJ2-1; 11 nucleotides match TRBD2. J gave up 1 base and V 0 bases, and 5 bases lay outside the gene matches. From germline, CDR1 is MGHRA and CDR2 YSYEKL. This CDR3 is built from 18 residues. The CDR3 region is CASSQELAGVGSYNEQFF. DNA of the CDR3: TGCGCCAGCAGCCAAGAACTAGCGGGAGTGGGTTCCTACAATGAGCAGTTCTTC.

This chain uses TRBV7-7 with TRBJ2-1, with TRBD2 matching over 8 bases. The CDR3 sequence is 14 residues long. Germline V gene sequence: CDR1 SSHAT, CDR2 FNYEAQ (reference sequence). V was pared by 1 base and J by 8 bases, with 4 bases of the junction left unmatched. In DNA, the CDR3 is TGTGCCAGCAGCTTAGAAGCGGGGGAACATGAGCAGTTCTTC. This gives the protein CASSLEAGEHEQFF. The full variable domain, its missing parts supplied by reference TRBV7-7 and TRBJ2-1, is GAGVSQSPRYKVTKRGQDVTLRCDPISSHATLYWYQQALGQGPEFLTYFNYEAQPDKSGLPSDRFSAERPEGSISTLTIQRTEQRDSAMYRCASSLEAGEHEQFFGPGTRLTVL.